This T cell receptor (beta chain) was identified during a study of tumor-infiltrating lymphocytes in primary liver carcinoma listed by TCRdb under 2017. About the investigation overall: Between November 2015 and 2016, 4 to 6 patients in China with histopathologically diagnosed primary liver carcinoma had surgical resection. Across five regions of each liver tumor, along with adjacent normal tissue and blood, the study brought together TCRbeta repertoire sequencing, expression microarrays and whole-exome sequencing. Samples yielded roughly 3.65 to 7.5 million productive TCRbeta reads; read depth did not differ significantly between tissue types. A total of roughly 35 specimens from 5 patients went through TCRbeta repertoire sequencing, namely 25 tumor regions, 5 adjacent noncancerous liver tissues and 5 peripheral blood samples. Of the five patients (three men and two women, aged 30 to 69 years), four had hepatocellular carcinoma and one had combined HCC and intrahepatic cholangiocarcinoma. The five patients had tumors staged T1-T3 N0M0, with maximum diameters ranging from roughly 4.2 to 10 cm. Reproducibility between technical replicate repertoires was high, with correlation coefficients above 0.98 and mean shared-clone rates roughly 0.87.

A constant-region primer and ProtoScript II reverse transcriptase were used to reverse-transcribe TCRbeta-specific cDNA from approximately 500 ng total RNA. Construction of the TCRbeta libraries relied on three nested rounds of multiplex PCR, following a slightly modified ARM-PCR procedure. The first two PCR rounds used multiplex TRBV1-TRBV30 forward primers with a Cbeta reverse primer, each for approximately 11 cycles. Sample barcodes and Illumina adapters were added in a final 25-cycle PCR using Deep VentR polymerase. Amplicons of 200-500 bp were gel-purified with a QIAquick gel extraction kit before sequencing. An Illumina HiSeq 2500 was used to sequence the TCRbeta amplicons with 250-bp paired-end reads. On the authors' methods: Reads were quality-trimmed with Trimmomatic v0.33, and paired reads were merged with FLASH v1.2.11 to recover full CDR3 sequences. V, D and J germline segments were assigned to the rearranged TCRbeta sequences using MiGEC v1.2.1b. Clonotype statistics, along with Shannon-Wiener diversity indices, were calculated using VDJtools v1.0.0. Except for diversity analysis, only each sample's 250 most abundant clonotypes were used in subsequent analyses to reduce sampling bias. TCRdb applied fastp at Q25 and MiXCR to the public reads, then kept only in-frame beta chains. Merged by CDR3 protein, the rows form single entries marked with the most common genes and DNA. It is TCRdb's table, rather than the study itself, that gives the V and J calls and clone size. This sample comprises fewer than 350,000 distinct CDR3 sequences, 65% of them detected only once. Jointly, the top ten make up more than 8.5% of the sample.

TRIzol reagent was used to extract blood RNA from unsorted whole blood, while the DNeasy Blood & Tissue kit provided the germline DNA. Chronic HBV infection was present in the patients, and the patients were treatment-naive at sampling. About 3.6 milliliters of peripheral blood were collected into K2EDTA tubes before surgery. Study-wide findings and limitations: Because the samples were bulk and unsorted, CD4+ and CD8+ T cell repertoires could not be compared. Only the TCR beta chain was sequenced, which likely underestimates true repertoire diversity because unpaired alpha chains were not captured. Pairs of tumor regions showed greater repertoire overlap (mean approximately 35%) than tumor-adjacent pairs (about 17%) or tumor-blood pairs (around 15%), which is consistent with antigen-driven expansion. Only five patients were included in the study, and the authors note that the findings should be validated in a larger study. Compared with blood, tumors had a significantly larger share of the repertoire taken up by the top 250 clones (p = 0.039).

This clonotype was counted a single time. No cognate antigen has been identified for it. One junction end does not reproduce the germline sequence, and a read error may be involved. CDR1 and CDR2 are read off the germline V gene as SGHAT and FQNNGV. Including cysteine and phenylalanine, the CDR3 has 15 amino acids. Just the 45-base CDR3 DNA is kept, in frame starting at base 1. This sequence uses TRBV11-2 and TRBJ2-3, and TRBD2 may be the D gene, going by 5 matching bases. The sequence was collected from a middle-aged man with primary liver carcinoma and hepatitis B virus infection. Specimen: peripheral blood. The CDR3 region reads CASSASDASTDTQCF. The nucleotides are TGTGCCAGCAGTGCCAGCGATGCTAGCACAGATACGCAGTGTTTT.